One TCR beta chain is described in this entry. Its target is unknown. The germline CDR1 and CDR2 sequences are LGHDT and YNNKEL (reference sequence). The CDR3 contains 13 residues. These data are taken from a study of monozygotic twins with inflammatory bowel disease. Findings and limits, study-wide: A single strong IBD-associated signal or clonotype was not supported by the findings. Twin pairs that were concordant did not differ from discordant pairs in repertoire similarity, possibly from limited power.

UMIs with a 6-nucleotide sample barcode were added by template switching. cDNA for TCRalpha and TCRbeta was amplified by nested PCRs of roughly 15 then around 9 cycles. One entry per CDR3 protein, without DNA, is what TCRdb gives after re-calling the 5' RACE reads. This sample's clone table lists 300,000 to 350,000 distinct CDR3 sequences. The V call is TRBV3-1, the J call TRBJ2-7; TCRdb gives TRBD1 as the D gene, but with no DNA this cannot be confirmed. This clonotype was obtained from a human donor with ulcerative colitis or Crohn's disease, or a healthy co-twin of an affected twin (not recorded which). Sequenced material: blood. CDR3 region: CASSQGATGEQYF.